These 3 T cell receptor beta chains originate from one sample sequenced in a study of cytomegalovirus exposure and HLA in healthy donors. The PCR contained 60 Vbeta and 13 Jbeta primers. This table comes from immunoSEQ multiplex PCR, and its TCRdb copy is limited to in-frame clones, with some not included. The sample lists approximately 54,000 clones, 82% occurring once. The sample comprised PBMCs. The receptors derive from a woman between 18 and 29 years old in good health and CMV-seronegative.

V is TRBV2 and J is TRBJ1-2, with D unresolved. Germline CDR1 reads SNHLY; CDR2 reads FYNNEI. The CDR3 has 14 residues. Trimming pared 3 bases from V and 1 base from J, leaving 9 bases between. The CDR3 sequence is CASSETRSNYGYTF. CDR3 nucleotides: TGTGCCAGCAGTGAGACCCGGAGTAACTATGGCTACACCTTC.

The genes are TRBV28 and TRBJ2-5; TRBD1 matches 7 bases. The length of the CDR3 is 15 residues. Trimming took 5 bases from V and 5 from J; bases not matched to a gene: 11. CDR1 and CDR2 from the germline V gene are MDHEN and SYDVKM. The CDR3 loop is CASSPPGQAAETQYF. As DNA, the CDR3 is TGTGCCAGCAGTCCCCCCGGACAGGCTGCGGAGACCCAGTACTTC.

V gene TRBV28 combines with J gene TRBJ1-6; possibly TRBD1 for D (5 bases). The CDR3 has 17 residues. CDR1 MDHEN and CDR2 SYDVKM come from the germline V gene. V was clipped by 7 bases and J by 0 bases, with 16 bases between them. CDR3 protein: CASIGGDPSSYNSPLHF. The CDR3 nucleotides read TGTGCCAGCATCGGGGGAGACCCGAGCTCCTATAATTCACCCCTCCACTTT.